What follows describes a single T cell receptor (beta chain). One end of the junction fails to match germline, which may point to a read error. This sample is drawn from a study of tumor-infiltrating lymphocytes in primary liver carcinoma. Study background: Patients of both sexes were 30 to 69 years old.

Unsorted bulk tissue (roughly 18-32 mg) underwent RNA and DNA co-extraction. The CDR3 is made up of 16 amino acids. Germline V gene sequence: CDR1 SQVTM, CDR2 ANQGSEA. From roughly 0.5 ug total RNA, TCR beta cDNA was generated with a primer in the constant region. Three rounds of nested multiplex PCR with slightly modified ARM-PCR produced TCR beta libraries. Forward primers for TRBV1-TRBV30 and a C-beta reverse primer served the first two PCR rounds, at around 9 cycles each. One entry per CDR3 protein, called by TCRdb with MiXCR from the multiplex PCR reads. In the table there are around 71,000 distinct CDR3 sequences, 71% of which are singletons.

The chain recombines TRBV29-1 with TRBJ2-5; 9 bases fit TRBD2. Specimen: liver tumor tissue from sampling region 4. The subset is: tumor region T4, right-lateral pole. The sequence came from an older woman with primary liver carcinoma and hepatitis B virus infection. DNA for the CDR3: TGCAGCGTTGACGGCTGGGGAACTAGCGGGCAAGATACCCAGTACTTC. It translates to CSVDGWGTSGQDTQYF.